A single sample is the source of the 27 T cell receptor beta chains below, sequenced in a study of T cells after yellow fever vaccination. TCRdb used MiXCR to reprocess the 5' RACE reads, holding one entry per CDR3 protein. The sample lists around 310,000 distinct CDR3 sequences, 8.7% occurring once. The sequences come from PBMCs, collected on the day of the first yellow fever vaccination. These receptors all stem from a man aged 18 to 35 who received the YFV17D yellow fever vaccine.

The chain employs TRBV12-3 or TRBV12-4 and TRBJ2-3; D gene unclear. Trimming shortened V by 5 bases and J by 4 bases, and 13 bases separated the two germline ends. The CDR3 contains 14 residues. The CDR3 is CASSPTLAADTQYF. CDR3 nucleotide sequence: TGTGCCAGCAGTCCTACGCTGGCGGCAGATACGCAGTATTTT.

This clonotype was detected many times. The V and J genes are TRBV4-3 and TRBJ2-5, with D maybe TRBD1 (6 bases). The germline gives CDR1 LGHNA, CDR2 YSLEER. V lost 3 bases and J lost 4, with 12 bases in between. This CDR3 has 14 residues. The CDR3 loop reads CASSQGGGRETQYF. The CDR3 bases are TGCGCCAGCAGCCAGGGTGGGGGCAGAGAGACCCAGTACTTC.

This clonotype was seen at least ten times. The chain recombines TRBV3-1 with TRBJ1-1; the D is unclear. CDR1 LGHDT and CDR2 YNNKEL come from the germline V gene (reference sequence). Trimming stripped 4 bases from V and 1 base from J, with 13 bases between. This CDR3 comprises 15 residues. CDR3 amino acids: CASSLGGRGNTEAFF. The CDR3 DNA sequence: TGTGCCAGCAGCCTCGGAGGGCGGGGGAACACTGAAGCTTTCTTT.

This clonotype was recorded a few times. This chain connects TRBV11-3 to TRBJ1-1; no definite D call. Germline values: CDR1 SGHNT, CDR2 YENEEA. This CDR3 contains 13 residues. Between the trimmed V and J ends, which lost 1 base and 5 bases, there was a span of 8 bases. As DNA, the CDR3 is TGTGCCAGCAGCTTAGGGACTTCTACTGAAGCTTTCTTT. Its translation is CASSLGTSTEAFF.

V gene TRBV4-3 combines with J gene TRBJ2-2, with TRBD1 matching over 7 bases. Germline V gene sequence: CDR1 LGHNA, CDR2 YSLEER. This CDR3 comprises 15 residues. V shed 0 bases, J shed 6 bases, and the junction held 4 bases outside the gene matches. This CDR3 reads CASSQDQQGAGELFF. CDR3 in DNA: TGCGCCAGCAGCCAAGATCAGCAGGGGGCCGGGGAGCTGTTTTTT.

This clonotype has only a few counts. V and J are TRBV7-2 and TRBJ2-1, with TRBD2 as a possible D gene (5 bases). The CDR3 is 17 residues long. Trimming cost V 5 bases and J 0 bases, with 17 bases left between them. From germline, CDR1 is SGHTA and CDR2 FQGNSA. The CDR3 region has the DNA TGTGCCAGCAGCCGTCCACCGGGAACGAGCTCCTACAATGAGCAGTTCTTC. Protein: CASSRPPGTSSYNEQFF.

The V and J genes are TRBV20-1 and TRBJ2-7; a weak D match, TRBD2 (6 bases). V was trimmed by 2 bases and J by 6 bases, leaving 17 bases between them. The germline gives CDR1 DFQATT, CDR2 SNEGSKA (reference sequence). The CDR3 is made up of 14 amino acids. The CDR3 protein is CSARTSLAPLEQYF. The CDR3 nucleotides are TGCAGTGCTAGAACGTCACTAGCTCCCCTCGAGCAGTACTTC.

This clonotype was counted a few times. The chain is built from TRBV5-1 and TRBJ2-1, with 10 bases lining up with TRBD2. Germline values: CDR1 SGHRS, CDR2 YFSETQ. With 3 bases clipped from V and 8 bases from J, the junction kept 5 bases outside the gene matches. The CDR3 contains 14 residues. The CDR3 nucleotides read TGCGCCAGCAGCTCCCTAGCGGGGGAGGATGAGCAGTTCTTC. It encodes CASSSLAGEDEQFF.

This clonotype was seen only a few times. V is TRBV27 and J is TRBJ2-7; TRBD1 agrees at 11 bases. Germline loops: CDR1 MNHEY, CDR2 SMNVEV (reference sequence). CDR3 length equals 15 residues. V dropped 7 bases and J dropped 5; count of bases not matched to a gene: 10. This chain's CDR3 is CASTLTGTGGDEQYV. CDR3 coding DNA: TGTGCCAGCACCTTAACCGGGACAGGGGGGGACGAGCAGTACGTC.

This clonotype was counted between two and nine times. The rearrangement uses TRBV5-4 and TRBJ1-1; no firm D call. The CDR3 covers 12 residues. Per the germline V gene, CDR1 is SGHNT and CDR2 is YYREEE (reference sequence). Between the trimmed V and J ends, which lost 0 bases and 3 bases, there was a span of 3 bases. CDR3 sequence reads: CASSLADTEAFF. The CDR3 DNA reads TGTGCCAGCAGCTTGGCGGACACTGAAGCTTTCTTT.

The chain links TRBV7-2 to TRBJ2-3, with 11 bases identical to TRBD1. The CDR3 is 15 residues long. Trimming cost V 3 bases and J 5 bases; bases outside gene matches: 4. Germline CDR1 SGHTA, CDR2 FQGNSA. The CDR3 loop is CASSLVGTGGDTQYF. CDR3 nucleotides: TGTGCCAGCAGCTTGGTGGGGACAGGGGGAGATACGCAGTATTTT.

This clonotype was picked up many times. The chain couples TRBV7-2 to TRBJ2-1, with D maybe TRBD2 (6 bases). CDR3 length: 13 amino acids. The V end lost 5 bases, the J end lost 8 bases, and 13 bases lay between the germline ends. Germline loops: CDR1 SGHTA, CDR2 FQGNSA. CDR3 nucleotide sequence: TGTGCCAGCAGCCCCGCCTCGGGGGATGAGCAGTTCTTC. Its protein product is CASSPASGDEQFF.

This clonotype appeared a few times. This rearrangement joins TRBV7-2 to TRBJ1-1; D not resolved. CDR1 SGHTA and CDR2 FQGNSA come from the germline V gene. There are 13 residues in the CDR3. V was shortened by 5 bases and J by 6 bases, with 13 bases between the two germline ends. This chain's CDR3 is CASSPRGRAEAFF. The CDR3 nucleotides are TGTGCCAGCAGCCCACGGGGTCGCGCTGAAGCTTTCTTT.

This clonotype was found many times. The chain has TRBV12-3 or TRBV12-4 and TRBJ2-1; TRBD1 aligns across 8 bases. V was clipped by 5 bases and J by 0 bases; unmatched bases: 3. This CDR3 is built from 15 residues. Here the CDR3 DNA reads TGTGCCAGCAGTGTCGACAGGGGCTCCTACAATGAGCAGTTCTTC. It encodes CASSVDRGSYNEQFF.

The CDR3 protein is CASSLGRENEQFF. CDR3 DNA: TGTGCCAGCAGCTTGGGGCGGGAGAATGAGCAGTTCTTC. The chain combines TRBV5-6 with TRBJ2-1, with 7 bases lining up with TRBD2. There are 13 residues in the CDR3. The V and J ends lost 0 bases and 7 bases, in that order; junction bases with no gene match: 1. Germline V CDR1 and CDR2: SGHDT, YYEEEE.

The chain employs TRBV20-1 and TRBJ2-7; D may be TRBD2 (6 bases). CDR1 DFQATT and CDR2 SNEGSKA come from the germline V gene (reference sequence). Trimming shortened V by 4 bases and J by 2 bases, and 18 bases separated the two germline ends. This CDR3 has 15 amino acids. CDR3 coding DNA: TGCAGTGCTACACGGCCCGGGGGTGATCCCTACGAGCAGTACTTC. This encodes CSATRPGGDPYEQYF.

The V gene is TRBV7-2, the J gene TRBJ2-3, with 8 bases lining up with TRBD2. This CDR3 has 15 amino acids. V was pared by 1 base and J by 3 bases, with 3 bases of the junction left unmatched. Germline CDR1 and CDR2: SGHTA and FQGNSA. CDR3 region: CASSLVAGRTDTQYF. CDR3 sequence (DNA): TGTGCCAGCAGCTTAGTAGCGGGGAGGACAGATACGCAGTATTTT.

V gene TRBV19 combines with J gene TRBJ2-1; D gene ambiguous. V was clipped by 3 bases and J by 4 bases, with 13 bases between them. From germline, CDR1 is LNHDA and CDR2 SQIVND (reference sequence). This CDR3 is 15 amino acids long. The CDR3 DNA reads TGTGCCAGTAGTATCAATCGGGCTATGTACAATGAGCAGTTCTTC. It codes for CASSINRAMYNEQFF.

This clonotype occurred a few times. The chain links TRBV7-6 to TRBJ1-2, with a weak D call TRBD1 (5 bases). CDR1 is SGHVS, CDR2 FNYEAQ, per germline. The CDR3 is made up of 13 amino acids. The V end was cut by 5 bases, the J end by 4 bases, with 11 bases between. The chain's CDR3 is CASSPDSSYGYTF. The CDR3 DNA reads TGTGCCAGCAGCCCTGACAGTTCCTATGGCTACACCTTC.

There are a few counts of this clonotype. This chain uses TRBV4-2 with TRBJ2-7; no clear D gene. The CDR3 spans 13 residues. The V gene lost 5 bases and the J gene lost 1 base, with 9 bases spanning the gap. Germline V lookup: CDR1 LGHNA, CDR2 YNFKEQ. The CDR3 nucleotides are TGTGCCAGCAGCGGCGAGCCTTCCTACGAGCAGTACTTC. Its translation is CASSGEPSYEQYF.

The chain joins TRBV7-9 to TRBJ2-7, with TRBD2 as a possible D gene (5 bases). The germline V gene has CDR1 SEHNR and CDR2 FQNEAQ (reference sequence). Deletions cut 11 bases from V and 0 bases from J, with 14 bases between. CDR3 length: 13 amino acids. This chain's CDR3 is CALRRPSSYEQYF. CDR3 bases: TGTGCCCTAAGGAGGCCAAGCTCCTACGAGCAGTACTTC.

This clonotype turned up a few times. The chain couples TRBV6-2 or TRBV6-3 to TRBJ2-6; TRBD1 aligns across 9 bases. The CDR3 sequence is 17 residues long. Trimming cost V 2 bases and J 2 bases; bases outside gene matches: 4. Germline CDR1 is MNHEY and CDR2 is SVGEGT. The CDR3: CASSYPYRGPGANVLTF. The CDR3 DNA sequence: TGTGCCAGCAGTTACCCTTACAGGGGGCCTGGGGCCAACGTCCTGACTTTC.

This clonotype was counted many times. The V call is TRBV7-3, the J call TRBJ1-1; maybe TRBD1 (6 bases). V lost 5 bases to trimming and J lost 1 base, with 8 bases between them. Germline CDR1 and CDR2: SGHTA and FQGTGA. This CDR3 spans 13 amino acids. CDR3 sequence: CASSMTGNTEAFF. CDR3 bases: TGTGCCAGCAGCATGACAGGGAACACTGAAGCTTTCTTT.

The rearrangement uses TRBV30 and TRBJ2-7; the D gene is possibly TRBD1 (6 bases). CDR1 GTSNPN and CDR2 SVGIG come from the germline V gene (reference sequence). The CDR3 extends over 13 amino acids. Trimming pared 5 bases from V and 2 bases from J, leaving 13 bases between. The CDR3 loop reads CAWEGTGTYEQYF. CDR3 sequence (DNA): TGTGCCTGGGAAGGAACAGGGACCTACGAGCAGTACTTC.

The rearrangement links TRBV7-9 to TRBJ1-6; D call uncertain. The CDR3 is 12 residues long. CDR1 SEHNR and CDR2 FQNEAQ come from the germline V gene (reference sequence). V was trimmed by 5 bases and J by 13 bases, leaving 12 bases between them. The CDR3 nucleotides read TGTGCCAGCAGCACGGACGTCGATCCCCTCCACTTT. Translation: CASSTDVDPLHF. The complete variable domain, with remaining parts taken from reference TRBV7-9 and TRBJ1-6, reads DTGVSQNPRHKITKRGQNVTFRCDPISEHNRLYWYRQTLGQGPEFLTYFQNEAQLEKSRLLSDRFSAERPKGSFSTLEIQRTEQGDSAMYLCASSTDVDPLHFGNGTRLTVT.

The V and J genes are TRBV7-9 and TRBJ2-4; D possibly corresponds to TRBD2 (6 bases). The CDR3 length is 16 residues. CDR1 is SEHNR, CDR2 FQNEAQ, per germline (reference sequence). The V end lost 5 bases, the J end lost 3 bases, and 17 bases lay between the germline ends. The CDR3 DNA reads as TGTGCCAGCAGCCAGACTAGTGGTCGCGTCAAAAACATTCAGTACTTC. This codes for CASSQTSGRVKNIQYF. Filled out from reference TRBV7-9 and TRBJ2-4, the complete variable domain reads DTGVSQNPRHKITKRGQNVTFRCDPISEHNRLYWYRQTLGQGPEFLTYFQNEAQLEKSRLLSDRFSAERPKGSFSTLEIQRTEQGDSAMYLCASSQTSGRVKNIQYFGAGTRLSVL.

This chain uses TRBV20-1 with TRBJ2-2, with D possibly TRBD2 on 6 matching bases. This CDR3 is built from 15 residues. Germline assignment: CDR1 DFQATT and CDR2 SNEGSKA (reference sequence). Trimming removed 5 bases at V and 3 bases at J, with 16 bases between. In nucleotides, the CDR3 is TGCAGTGCTGCGAAAACTGGGACTGACACCGGGGAGCTGTTTTTT. It encodes CSAAKTGTDTGELFF.